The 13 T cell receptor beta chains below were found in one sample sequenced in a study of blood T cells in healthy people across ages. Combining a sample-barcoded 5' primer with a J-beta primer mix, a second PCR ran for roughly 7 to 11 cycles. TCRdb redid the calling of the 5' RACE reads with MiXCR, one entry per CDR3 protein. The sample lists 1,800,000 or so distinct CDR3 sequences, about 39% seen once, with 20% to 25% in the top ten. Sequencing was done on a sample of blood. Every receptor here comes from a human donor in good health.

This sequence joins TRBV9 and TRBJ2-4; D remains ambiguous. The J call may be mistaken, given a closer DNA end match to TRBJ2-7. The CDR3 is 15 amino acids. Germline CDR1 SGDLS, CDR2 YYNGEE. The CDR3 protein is CASSGQLENGHEQYF. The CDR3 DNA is TGTGCCAGCAGCGGACAACTGGAGAATGGTCACGAGCAGTACTTC.

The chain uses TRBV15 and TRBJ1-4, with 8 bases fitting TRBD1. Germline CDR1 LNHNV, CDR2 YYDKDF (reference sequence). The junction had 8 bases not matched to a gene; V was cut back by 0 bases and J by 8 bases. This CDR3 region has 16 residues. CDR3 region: CATSREPRGLSEKLFF. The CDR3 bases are TGTGCCACCAGCAGAGAGCCCAGGGGGCTTAGCGAAAAACTGTTTTTT.

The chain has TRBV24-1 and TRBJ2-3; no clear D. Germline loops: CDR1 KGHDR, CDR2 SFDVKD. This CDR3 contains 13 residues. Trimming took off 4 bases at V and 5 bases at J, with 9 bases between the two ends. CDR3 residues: CATSDPVGDTQYF. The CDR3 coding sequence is TGTGCCACCAGTGACCCGGTGGGAGATACGCAGTATTTT.

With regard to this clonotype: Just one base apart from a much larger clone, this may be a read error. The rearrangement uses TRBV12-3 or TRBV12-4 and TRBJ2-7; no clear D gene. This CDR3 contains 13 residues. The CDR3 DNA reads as TGTGTCAGCAGCATAGGGATCAACTACGAGCAGTACTTC. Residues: CVSSIGINYEQYF.

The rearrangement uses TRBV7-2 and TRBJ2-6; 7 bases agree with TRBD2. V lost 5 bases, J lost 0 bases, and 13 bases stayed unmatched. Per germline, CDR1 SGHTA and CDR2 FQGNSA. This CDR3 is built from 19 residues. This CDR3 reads CASSPLGRGRVSGANVLTF. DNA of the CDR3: TGTGCCAGCAGCCCCCTGGGGAGGGGCAGAGTCTCTGGGGCCAACGTCCTGACTTTC.

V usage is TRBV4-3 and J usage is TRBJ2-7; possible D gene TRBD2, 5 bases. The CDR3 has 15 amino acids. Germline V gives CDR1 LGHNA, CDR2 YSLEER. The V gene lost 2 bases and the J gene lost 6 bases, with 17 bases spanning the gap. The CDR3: CASSQRHRLGSEQYF. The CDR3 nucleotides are TGCGCCAGCAGCCAACGTCACCGCCTGGGGAGCGAGCAGTACTTC.

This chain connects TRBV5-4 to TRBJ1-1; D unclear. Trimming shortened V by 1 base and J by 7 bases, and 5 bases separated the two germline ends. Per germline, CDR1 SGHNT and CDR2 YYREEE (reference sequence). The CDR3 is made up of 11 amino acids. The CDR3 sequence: CASSLFGEAFF. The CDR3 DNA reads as TGTGCCAGCAGCTTGTTTGGTGAAGCTTTCTTT.

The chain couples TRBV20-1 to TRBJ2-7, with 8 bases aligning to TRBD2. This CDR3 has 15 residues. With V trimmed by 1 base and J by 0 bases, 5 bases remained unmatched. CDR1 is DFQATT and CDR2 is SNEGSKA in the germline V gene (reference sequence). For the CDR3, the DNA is TGCAGTGCTAGAGTCCGGGGGACTAGCTCCTACGAGCAGTACTTC. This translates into CSARVRGTSSYEQYF.

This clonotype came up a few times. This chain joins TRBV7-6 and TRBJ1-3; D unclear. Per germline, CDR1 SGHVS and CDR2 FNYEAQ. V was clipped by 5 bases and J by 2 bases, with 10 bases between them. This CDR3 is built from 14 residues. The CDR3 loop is CASSKGGTGNTIYF. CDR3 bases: TGTGCCAGCAGCAAGGGTGGAACTGGAAACACCATATATTTT.

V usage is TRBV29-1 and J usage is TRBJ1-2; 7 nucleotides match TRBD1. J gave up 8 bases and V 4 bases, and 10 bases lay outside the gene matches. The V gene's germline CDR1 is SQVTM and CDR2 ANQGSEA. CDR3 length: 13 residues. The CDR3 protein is CSVGEGTAVGYTF. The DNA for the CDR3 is TGCAGCGTTGGGGAAGGGACAGCGGTCGGCTACACCTTC.

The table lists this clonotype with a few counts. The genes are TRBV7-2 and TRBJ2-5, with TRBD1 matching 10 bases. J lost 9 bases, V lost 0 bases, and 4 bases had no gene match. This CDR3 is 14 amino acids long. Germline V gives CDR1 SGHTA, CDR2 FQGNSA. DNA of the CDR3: TGTGCCAGCAGCTTAGCGGGACAGGGGATCGCCCAGTACTTC. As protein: CASSLAGQGIAQYF.

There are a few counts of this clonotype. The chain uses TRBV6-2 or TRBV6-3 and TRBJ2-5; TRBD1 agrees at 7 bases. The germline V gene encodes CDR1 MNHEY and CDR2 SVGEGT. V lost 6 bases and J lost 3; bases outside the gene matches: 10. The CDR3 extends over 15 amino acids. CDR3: CASRLYGTVEETQYF. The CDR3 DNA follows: TGTGCCAGCAGGCTATATGGGACAGTGGAAGAGACCCAGTACTTC.

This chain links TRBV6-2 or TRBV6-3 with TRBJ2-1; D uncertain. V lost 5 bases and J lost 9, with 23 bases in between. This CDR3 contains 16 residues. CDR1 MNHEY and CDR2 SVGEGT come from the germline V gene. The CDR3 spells CASSPRAFVLPIEQFF. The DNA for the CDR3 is TGTGCCAGCAGTCCCCGAGCTTTCGTTCTTCCAATTGAGCAGTTCTTC.